This TCR beta chain is from a study of identical twins. Notes on the study in general: Excess twin sharing in beta out-of-frame sequences was weaker. Conclusions were drawn cross-sectionally by statistical analysis, without following the same donors.

It was template switching that added a universal primer site, and there were unique molecular identifiers on the cDNA. TCRdb reprocessed the 5' RACE reads with MiXCR, giving one entry per CDR3 protein. Of some 730,000 distinct CDR3 sequences in the sample, around a sixth were seen once. Germline V gives CDR1 SGHDT, CDR2 YYEEEE. The CDR3 is 13 residues long. Trimming at V came to 8 bases and at J to 4 bases, leaving 7 bases not matched to a gene. As for this clonotype: The target antigen is unknown.

In addition, the sample was reused for a study of T cells expressing NK-cell markers. That work adds: Each TCR beta repertoire originated in sorted T cells that were CD3+CD56+NKG2C+, CD3+CD56+NKG2C- or CD3+CD56-NKG2C+.

This chain connects TRBV5-6 to TRBJ1-2; 8 nucleotides agree with TRBD1. Sequencing used PBMCs. The clonotype originates from a woman under 30 in good health. The CDR3 protein is CARSPGTGYGYTF. The CDR3 bases are TGTGCCAGGAGCCCCGGGACAGGCTATGGCTACACCTTC.